The clone carrying this T cell receptor (beta chain) appeared once. The record originates from a study of blood T cell repertoires in COVID-19. On the study more broadly: PBMCs, B-cell-depleted T cells, or T cells were the source of the cDNA or gDNA that made up the material.

In the original analysis: Estimated nucleated cell counts came from reference gene primer amplification. TCRdb's copy holds only in-frame clones and misses some; the assay was immunoSEQ multiplex PCR. V and J calls and clone size come straight from that table; D and trimming were deduced from the DNA. The profile shows roughly 250,000 clones, about 82% of them singletons. Living in 24 US areas, the participants were between 18 and 89 years of age. Trimming cost V 1 base and J 2 bases, with 8 bases left between them. The CDR3 contains 13 residues. Germline CDR1 reads GTSNPN; CDR2 reads SVGIG (reference sequence).

The sample consisted of PBMCs or T cells enriched from blood (not recorded which). The sequence was obtained from a woman in her 50s who had recovered from COVID-19. The chain links TRBV30 to TRBJ1-1; D unresolved. This CDR3 reads CAWSEQINTEAFF. CDR3 sequence (DNA): TGTGCCTGGAGTGAACAAATAAACACTGAAGCTTTCTTT.